Shown below are 32 T cell receptor beta chains from a single sample sequenced in a study of identical twins. TCRdb passed the 5' RACE reads through MiXCR, listing each CDR3 protein once. The sample holds 500,000 or so distinct CDR3 sequences; 20% to 25% are singletons and the top ten take 0.75% to 0.95%. The sample also formed part of further work on T cells expressing NK-cell markers.

The sample comprised CD4+ T cells sorted from blood. The receptors derive from a woman aged 18-29 years in good health.

The rearrangement links TRBV7-9 to TRBJ2-3; D could derive from TRBD1 or TRBD2 (5 bases each). The CDR3 totals 16 residues. Deletions cut 6 bases from V and 4 bases from J, with 20 bases between. Germline V lookup: CDR1 SEHNR, CDR2 FQNEAQ (reference sequence). CDR3 amino acids: CASRVSWGRVADTQYF. The CDR3 nucleotides are TGTGCCAGCAGAGTATCGTGGGGACGAGTTGCAGATACGCAGTATTTT.

The chain has TRBV7-9 and TRBJ2-7; D perhaps matches TRBD2 (6 bases). The CDR3 runs to 11 residues. Trimming removed 5 bases from V and 12 bases from J, with 14 bases in between. Germline lookup yields CDR1 SEHNR and CDR2 FQNEAQ (reference sequence). This CDR3 reads CASSVVGGMYF. The CDR3 bases are TGTGCCAGCAGCGTCGTGGGGGGTATGTACTTC.

This clonotype appeared a few times. The rearrangement joins TRBV20-1 to TRBJ2-3; possible D gene TRBD2, 6 bases. The CDR3 is 12 residues long. The germline V gene encodes CDR1 DFQATT and CDR2 SNEGSKA (reference sequence). The CDR3, as DNA: TGCAGGGTTGGAGGGTCGAGGGATACGCAGTATTTT. This codes for CRVGGSRDTQYF.

For the CDR3, the DNA is TGTGCCAGCAGTTCATTTGACATCGGCTATGGCTACACCTTC. Its translation is CASSSFDIGYGYTF. V and J are TRBV12-3 or TRBV12-4 and TRBJ1-2, with unresolved D. Trimming took 4 bases from V and 4 from J, leaving 13 bases between them. This CDR3 is built from 14 residues.

There are a few counts of this clonotype. This sequence joins TRBV29-1 and TRBJ1-1; weak D call: TRBD1 (6 bases). This CDR3 has 12 residues. Looked up from germline, CDR1 is SQVTM and CDR2 is ANQGSEA. Trimming took off 7 bases at V and 6 bases at J, with 15 bases between the two ends. Written as DNA, the CDR3 is TGCAGCGGTGCTACAGGGACCCCTGAAGCTTTCTTT. Its protein product is CSGATGTPEAFF.

V gene TRBV15 combines with J gene TRBJ2-1; no clear D gene. This CDR3 has 14 residues. Trimming removed 4 bases at V and 3 bases at J, with 10 bases between. CDR1 and CDR2 (germline): LNHNV, YYDKDF (reference sequence). The CDR3 region has the DNA TGTGCCACCAGCAATGGCGGCAACTACAATGAGCAGTTCTTC. This encodes CATSNGGNYNEQFF.

This clonotype was seen a handful of times. The chain recombines TRBV20-1 with TRBJ2-2; a weak D match, TRBD2 (6 bases). Per the germline V gene, CDR1 is DFQATT and CDR2 is SNEGSKA (reference sequence). The V gene lost 0 bases and the J gene lost 4 bases, with 12 bases spanning the gap. CDR3 length equals 15 residues. CDR3 nucleotide sequence: TGCAGTGCTAGAGATGGGGGGATGGGCACCGGGGAGCTGTTTTTT. Amino acid sequence: CSARDGGMGTGELFF.

This chain uses TRBV5-1 with TRBJ2-1; TRBD2 is a possible D gene (5 bases). This CDR3 has 13 residues. Between the trimmed V and J ends, which lost 5 bases and 5 bases, there was a span of 11 bases. From germline, CDR1 is SGHRS and CDR2 YFSETQ. CDR3 coding DNA: TGCGCCAGCAGTTTTACTAGGGACAATGAGCAGTTCTTC. Amino acid sequence: CASSFTRDNEQFF.

This chain joins TRBV7-2 and TRBJ1-2, with D perhaps TRBD1 (5 bases). The CDR3 covers 16 residues. Trimming pared 5 bases from V and 5 bases from J, leaving 21 bases between. Germline CDR1 reads SGHTA; CDR2 reads FQGNSA. The CDR3 bases are TGTGCCAGCAGCCTTCGGGGGGGACGGAATCTGTATGGCTACACCTTC. Translation gives CASSLRGGRNLYGYTF.

Note on this clonotype: One base away lies a much larger clone, so this may be a sequencing read error. The chain links TRBV5-6 to TRBJ2-1; D is possibly TRBD2 (5 bases). This CDR3 region has 15 residues. Germline lookup yields CDR1 SGHDT and CDR2 YYEEEE. V lost 4 bases, J lost 8 bases, and 19 bases lay in between. The CDR3 region is CASSDYIPGDDEQFF. CDR3 coding DNA: TGTGCCAGCAGCGACTACATTCCTGGCGACGATGAGCAGTTCTTC.

This clonotype was counted between two and nine times. This chain joins TRBV20-1 and TRBJ2-5; D gene uncertain. The CDR3 runs to 11 residues. V lost 5 bases and J lost 5, with 9 bases in between. Germline-derived CDR1 and CDR2 are DFQATT and SNEGSKA (reference sequence). The CDR3 loop is CSAGKEETQYF. The CDR3 region has the DNA TGCAGTGCTGGAAAGGAGGAGACCCAGTACTTC.

The CDR3 sequence: CASNIGASQETQYF. The CDR3 DNA sequence: TGCGCCAGCAACATCGGAGCCTCCCAAGAGACCCAGTACTTC. The chain combines TRBV5-1 with TRBJ2-5; D remains unclear. Germline CDR1 reads SGHRS; CDR2 reads YFSETQ. This CDR3 region has 14 residues. The V gene lost 6 bases and the J gene lost 1 base, with 13 bases spanning the gap.

This clonotype was observed at least ten times. The chain uses TRBV6-6 and TRBJ1-5; D ambiguous. Trimming stripped 5 bases from V and 0 bases from J, with 2 bases between. The CDR3 is 12 amino acids. CDR1 and CDR2 from the germline V gene are MNHNY and SVGAGI (reference sequence). CDR3 residues: CASSISNQPQHF. CDR3 coding DNA: TGTGCCAGCAGTATTAGCAATCAGCCCCAGCATTTT.

The CDR3, as DNA: TGCGCCAGCAGCGTCGGGACTACCCCCAATGAGCAGTTCTTC. Translating it yields CASSVGTTPNEQFF. The V call is TRBV5-1, the J call TRBJ2-1; 7 positions agree with TRBD2. The J segment lost 6 bases and the V segment lost 4 bases, leaving 7 bases of the junction unmatched. This CDR3 region has 14 residues. Looked up from germline, CDR1 is SGHRS and CDR2 is YFSETQ.

This clonotype was counted between two and nine times. The V gene is TRBV10-3, the J gene TRBJ2-5; 7 bases line up with TRBD1. This CDR3 region has 13 residues. CDR1 and CDR2 (germline): ENHRY, SYGVKD. Trimming removed 4 bases from V and 2 bases from J; junction bases left unmatched: 1. The CDR3 here is CAISGQGQETQYF. The CDR3 DNA reads TGTGCCATCAGTGGACAGGGTCAAGAGACCCAGTACTTC.

V and J are TRBV7-8 and TRBJ2-1, with TRBD2 matching over 8 bases. The CDR3 extends over 17 amino acids. V lost 0 bases and J lost 1; bases outside the gene matches: 5. CDR1 and CDR2 from the germline V gene are SGHVS and FQNEAQ. CDR3 coding DNA: TGTGCCAGCAGCTTAGCCGGGACTAGGTCATCCTACAATGAGCAGTTCTTC. Translating gives CASSLAGTRSSYNEQFF.

This clonotype was seen many times. The genes are TRBV6-1 and TRBJ2-3; perhaps D is TRBD1 or TRBD2 (5 bases each). This CDR3 has 14 amino acids. CDR1 and CDR2 from the germline V gene are MNHNS and SASEGT. Trimming cost V 6 bases and J 0 bases, with 10 bases left between them. CDR3 nucleotides: TGTGCCAGCAGAACGGGGCATAGCACAGATACGCAGTATTTT. This translates into CASRTGHSTDTQYF.

V usage is TRBV7-8 and J usage is TRBJ1-5; D remains unclear. The CDR3 length is 15 residues. CDR1 is SGHVS and CDR2 is FQNEAQ in the germline V gene. The V end was cut by 3 bases, the J end by 0 bases, with 9 bases between. The CDR3 sequence: CASSFLGNSNQPQHF. Here the CDR3 DNA reads TGTGCCAGCAGCTTCTTAGGGAATAGCAATCAGCCCCAGCATTTT. The variable domain in full, completed from reference TRBV7-8 and TRBJ1-5, reads GAGVSQSPRYKVAKRGQDVALRCDPISGHVSLFWYQQALGQGPEFLTYFQNEAQLDKSGLPSDRFFAERPEGSVSTLKIQRTQQEDSAVYLCASSFLGNSNQPQHFGDGTRLSIL.

The rearrangement uses TRBV6-5 and TRBJ2-7; 8 bases agree with TRBD2. Germline lookup yields CDR1 MNHEY and CDR2 SVGAGI. This CDR3 spans 15 amino acids. Unmatched junction bases numbered 9, after V lost 2 bases and J lost 6 bases. CDR3 amino acids: CASSYRRAGDGEQYF. The CDR3 DNA reads as TGTGCCAGCAGTTACAGGAGAGCGGGAGATGGCGAGCAGTACTTC.

This clonotype was found a few times. The chain joins TRBV20-1 to TRBJ1-4, with 8 bases lining up with TRBD1. The trim removed 6 bases at V and 7 bases at J, leaving 7 bases unmatched. CDR1 and CDR2 (germline): DFQATT, SNEGSKA (reference sequence). CDR3 length: 13 residues. CDR3 in amino acids: CSAPDRVGEKLFF. CDR3 sequence (DNA): TGCAGTGCCCCGGACAGGGTTGGTGAAAAACTGTTTTTT.

This clonotype was detected many times. This chain joins TRBV6-1 and TRBJ2-1, with TRBD2 identical over 9 bases. Germline-derived CDR1 and CDR2 are MNHNS and SASEGT. After removal of 6 bases from V and 4 bases from J, the junction contained 7 bases not matched to a gene. The CDR3 has 15 amino acids. The CDR3 region is CASRKAGGGYNEQFF. The CDR3 nucleotides read TGTGCCAGCAGGAAGGCGGGAGGGGGGTACAATGAGCAGTTCTTC.

This clonotype was observed a handful of times. Written as DNA, the CDR3 is TGCAGTGCTAGACTAGCGCCACAAGAGACCCAGTACTTC. It is translated as CSARLAPQETQYF. V and J are TRBV20-1 and TRBJ2-5; maybe TRBD2 (6 bases). CDR3 size: 13 residues. V dropped 2 bases and J dropped 2 bases, with 9 bases sitting between them. Germline V lookup: CDR1 DFQATT, CDR2 SNEGSKA (reference sequence).

The rearrangement links TRBV7-2 to TRBJ2-1, with a tentative D call TRBD2 (7 bases). V lost 5 bases to trimming and J lost 5 bases, with 16 bases between them. CDR3 length: 15 amino acids. Germline CDR1 reads SGHTA; CDR2 reads FQGNSA. CDR3: CASSTGGPPHNEQFF. The DNA of the CDR3 is TGTGCCAGCAGCACCGGGGGGCCCCCCCACAATGAGCAGTTCTTC.

J is TRBJ2-2 and V is TRBV24-1, with a possible D match to TRBD1 (6 bases). Deletions cut 9 bases from V and 5 bases from J, with 12 bases between. The V gene's germline CDR1 is KGHDR and CDR2 SFDVKD. The CDR3 totals 13 residues. CDR3 sequence (DNA): TGTGCCACCTCGGGACACCCTACCGGGGAGCTGTTTTTT. This translates into CATSGHPTGELFF.

There are a few counts of this clonotype. The gene calls are TRBV29-1 and TRBJ2-1; TRBD2 matches 7 bases. CDR3 size: 13 residues. Looked up from germline, CDR1 is SQVTM and CDR2 is ANQGSEA. The J segment lost 4 bases and the V segment lost 6 bases, leaving 6 bases of the junction unmatched. The CDR3 nucleotides read TGCAGCGTCCATAGCGGGCGTTACAATGAGCAGTTCTTC. It encodes CSVHSGRYNEQFF.

In DNA form, the CDR3 reads TGCGCCAGCAGCCGTGATAGGGGAGGGGTCTATGGCTACACCTTC. This encodes CASSRDRGGVYGYTF. This chain uses TRBV5-1 with TRBJ1-2; possibly TRBD1 for D (5 bases). V shed 4 bases and J shed 4 bases, with 17 bases lying between them. CDR3 length: 15 residues. CDR1 and CDR2 (germline): SGHRS, YFSETQ.

The V and J genes are TRBV6-5 and TRBJ2-7; D may be TRBD1 (5 bases). With 0 bases removed from V and 3 bases from J, the gap between germline ends came to 15 bases. In germline, CDR1 is MNHEY, CDR2 SVGAGI. This CDR3 spans 16 amino acids. CDR3 in amino acids: CASSYSKGLNNYEQYF. Written as DNA, the CDR3 is TGTGCCAGCAGTTACTCGAAGGGGCTTAACAACTACGAGCAGTACTTC.

A remark on this clonotype: This may stem from a read error, because a much larger clone lies one nucleotide away. The genes are TRBV10-2 and TRBJ2-7, with TRBD2 identical over 7 bases. There are 14 residues in the CDR3. CDR1 WSHSY and CDR2 SAAADI come from the germline V gene. Losses at the gene ends were 4 bases for V and 2 bases for J; bases not matched to a gene: 5. The CDR3 here is CASSGQGLAYEQYF. For the CDR3, the DNA is TGCGCCAGCAGTGGGCAAGGACTAGCCTACGAGCAGTACTTC.

This rearrangement joins TRBV5-1 to TRBJ1-1; 8 bases fit TRBD1. V gave up 5 bases and J gave up 12 bases; unmatched junction bases: 12. This CDR3 region has 13 residues. Per the germline V gene, CDR1 is SGHRS and CDR2 is YFSETQ. CDR3 loop: CASSLDRGTQSFF. CDR3 nucleotide sequence: TGCGCCAGCAGTCTAGACAGGGGCACTCAGTCTTTCTTT. The entire variable domain, with the rest obtained from reference TRBV5-1 and TRBJ1-1, is as follows: KAGVTQTPRYLIKTRGQQVTLSCSPISGHRSVSWYQQTPGQGLQFLFEYFSETQRNKGNFPGRFSGRQFSNSRSEMNVSTLELGDSALYLCASSLDRGTQSFFGQGTRLTVV.

This sequence joins TRBV9 and TRBJ2-7; D gene unclear. V lost 0 bases to trimming and J lost 3 bases, with 10 bases between them. The CDR3 is 14 residues long. The V gene's germline CDR1 is SGDLS and CDR2 YYNGEE. CDR3 region: CASSVDNRHYEQYF. In DNA form, the CDR3 reads TGTGCCAGCAGCGTAGATAACCGACACTACGAGCAGTACTTC.

As DNA, the CDR3 is TGCGCCAGCAGCCCAGGAACCGTAGCGGGGTCCTACAATGAGCAGTTCTTC. Translating it yields CASSPGTVAGSYNEQFF. This chain uses TRBV4-1 with TRBJ2-1, with 8 bases identical to TRBD2. This CDR3 is built from 17 residues. Germline V CDR1 and CDR2: MGHRA, YSYEKL. Germline trimming cut 4 bases from V and 1 base from J; bases unmatched to any gene: 9.

The genes are TRBV20-1 and TRBJ2-2; no clear D gene. V lost 4 bases to trimming and J lost 6 bases, with 15 bases between them. In germline, CDR1 is DFQATT, CDR2 SNEGSKA (reference sequence). The CDR3 is made up of 14 amino acids. Here the CDR3 reads CSAMVSTGSGELFF. DNA of the CDR3: TGCAGTGCTATGGTCAGCACGGGCTCCGGGGAGCTGTTTTTT.